The 27 T cell receptor beta chains below come from one sample, sequenced in a study of T cell responses to AZD1222 COVID-19 vaccine. Clones were read by immunoSEQ multiplex PCR, and TCRdb kept only the in-frame ones, dropping some. The top ten clones hold approximately 19% of a sample with about 99,000 clones, about nine tenths of them seen once. The sample in question was peripheral blood, obtained on day 0 of AZD1222 vaccination. The receptors were gathered from an adult in good health.

V gene TRBV25-1 combines with J gene TRBJ1-4; D perhaps matches TRBD1 (5 bases). The V gene's germline CDR1 is MGHDK and CDR2 SYGVNS. Trimming cost V 8 bases and J 1 base, with 11 bases left between them. This CDR3 has 14 residues. The CDR3 nucleotides are TGTGCCAGCTCGGGGGGGGAAACTAATGAAAAACTGTTTTTT. As protein: CASSGGETNEKLFF.

This clone is a singleton in its sample. The V gene is TRBV7-6, the J gene TRBJ2-1; D possibly corresponds to TRBD2 (7 bases). Per the germline V gene, CDR1 is SGHVS and CDR2 is FNYEAQ. V was pared by 5 bases and J by 0 bases, with 20 bases between. The CDR3 has 18 residues. CDR3 nucleotide sequence: TGTGCCAGCAGCCGGACTAGTGGGGGCCAACTCTCCTACAATGAGCAGTTCTTC. Protein: CASSRTSGGQLSYNEQFF.

This chain uses TRBV19 with TRBJ1-4, with 8 nucleotides matching TRBD1. CDR3 length equals 15 residues. V shed 6 bases and J 7 bases; nucleotides not matched to a gene: 10. Germline CDR1 and CDR2: LNHDA and SQIVND (reference sequence). For the CDR3, the DNA is TGTGCCAGTAGACGCAGGGGGCGCGTCAGTGAAAAACTGTTTTTT. It translates to CASRRRGRVSEKLFF.

This clone was counted a single time. The CDR3 nucleotides are TGTGCCAGCAGTTTAAGCCCAGGAAACACTGAAGCTTTCTTT. Translating it yields CASSLSPGNTEAFF. V is TRBV28 and J is TRBJ1-1; D gene unclear. There are 14 residues in the CDR3. CDR1 MDHEN and CDR2 SYDVKM come from the germline V gene. With 2 bases removed from V and 2 bases from J, the gap between germline ends came to 9 bases.

The chain couples TRBV7-2 to TRBJ2-3, with TRBD1 matching 10 bases. The trim removed 5 bases at V and 4 bases at J, leaving 6 bases unmatched. Germline CDR1 is SGHTA and CDR2 is FQGNSA. This CDR3 is built from 15 residues. The CDR3 DNA sequence: TGTGCCAGCAGCCGGGACAGGGGATTCCCAGATACGCAGTATTTT. Its protein product is CASSRDRGFPDTQYF.

The V call is TRBV27, the J call TRBJ1-1; D unclear. CDR3 length: 13 amino acids. CDR1 is MNHEY, CDR2 SMNVEV, per germline (reference sequence). Trimming shortened V by 2 bases and J by 1 base, and 5 bases separated the two germline ends. In DNA, the CDR3 is TGTGCCAGCAGTTTACTTAAGAACACTGAAGCTTTCTTT. Its protein product is CASSLLKNTEAFF.

The rearrangement uses TRBV19 and TRBJ1-2; the match to TRBD1 covers 8 bases. CDR1 is LNHDA and CDR2 is SQIVND in the germline V gene (reference sequence). Unmatched junction bases numbered 3, after V lost 4 bases and J lost 5 bases. CDR3 length equals 13 residues. CDR3 loop: CASSRDRYYGYTF. The CDR3 nucleotides are TGTGCCAGTAGTAGGGACAGGTATTATGGCTACACCTTC.

The CDR3 spells CASSLGWAGGETQYF. The CDR3 coding sequence is TGTGCCAGCAGCTTAGGGTGGGCAGGGGGCGAGACCCAGTACTTC. This chain connects TRBV7-2 to TRBJ2-5; 8 positions match TRBD1. The CDR3 runs to 15 residues. Germline assignment: CDR1 SGHTA and CDR2 FQGNSA. V was pared by 1 base and J by 5 bases, with 6 bases of the junction left unmatched. The full variable domain, rest sourced from reference TRBV7-2 and TRBJ2-5, is GAGVSQSPSNKVTEKGKDVELRCDPISGHTALYWYRQSLGQGLEFLIYFQGNSAPDKSGLPSDRFSAERTGGSVSTLTIQRTQQEDSAVYLCASSLGWAGGETQYFGPGTRLLVL.

The chain carries TRBV10-3 and TRBJ2-5; 10 bases map to TRBD2. CDR1 ENHRY and CDR2 SYGVKD come from the germline V gene. CDR3 length equals 18 residues. Trimming cost V 4 bases and J 5 bases; bases outside gene matches: 16. For the CDR3, the DNA is TGTGCCATCAGTGTCGTAGCGGGGGGACCCCCGGGACGGGAGACCCAGTACTTC. Translating gives CAISVVAGGPPGRETQYF.

CDR3 DNA sequence: TGTGCCAGCAGCCCGCCGTCTCGGGGGGAGTACAATGAGCAGTTCTTC. Amino acid sequence: CASSPPSRGEYNEQFF. The chain couples TRBV7-3 to TRBJ2-1, with 7 bases matching TRBD2. V lost 5 bases, J lost 4 bases, and 11 bases stayed unmatched. The CDR3 runs to 16 residues. CDR1 and CDR2 (germline): SGHTA, FQGTGA.

The gene calls are TRBV5-1 and TRBJ2-2, with D possibly TRBD1 on 6 matching bases. Looked up from germline, CDR1 is SGHRS and CDR2 is YFSETQ. The CDR3 is made up of 16 amino acids. V dropped 2 bases and J dropped 3 bases, with 14 bases sitting between them. CDR3 residues: CASSFQGTVDTGELFF. The CDR3 nucleotides read TGCGCCAGCAGCTTTCAGGGGACGGTCGACACCGGGGAGCTGTTTTTT.

V usage is TRBV4-1 and J usage is TRBJ2-3; the match to TRBD2 covers 13 bases. V lost 4 bases and J lost 3; bases outside the gene matches: 13. Germline assignment: CDR1 MGHRA and CDR2 YSYEKL. This CDR3 spans 19 amino acids. In DNA form, the CDR3 reads TGCGCCAGCAGCCCGCTTGGACTAGCGGGGGTCCAGAGTACAGATACGCAGTATTTT. It codes for CASSPLGLAGVQSTDTQYF.

This chain links TRBV18 with TRBJ1-2; 8 positions match TRBD1. This CDR3 is 16 amino acids long. Germline CDR1 KGHSH, CDR2 LQKENI. Trimming removed 4 bases from V and 1 base from J; junction bases left unmatched: 8. The CDR3 reads CASSLRQGSNNYGYTF. In nucleotides, the CDR3 is TGTGCCAGCTCACTCCGACAGGGGAGTAATAACTATGGCTACACCTTC.

The chain recombines TRBV7-3 with TRBJ2-3, with 11 bases identical to TRBD2. Germline trimming cut 4 bases from V and 5 bases from J; bases unmatched to any gene: 8. The CDR3 contains 16 residues. The V gene's germline CDR1 is SGHTA and CDR2 FQGTGA. The CDR3 DNA sequence: TGTGCCAGCAGCTCCGTAGCGGGGGGGCCGGGAGATACGCAGTATTTT. Amino acid sequence: CASSSVAGGPGDTQYF.

The chain has TRBV10-3 and TRBJ1-5; possibly TRBD1 for D (5 bases). The CDR3 spans 17 residues. V shed 3 bases and J shed 3 bases, with 18 bases lying between them. Germline V gene lookup returns CDR1 ENHRY and CDR2 SYGVKD. The CDR3 nucleotides read TGTGCCATCAGTGACAACTCCGGGACGGATCCCAATCAGCCCCAGCATTTT. Protein sequence: CAISDNSGTDPNQPQHF.

The J gene is TRBJ1-1, the V gene TRBV7-9; 8 nucleotides agree with TRBD1. The CDR3 covers 13 residues. Germline V gene lookup returns CDR1 SEHNR and CDR2 FQNEAQ (reference sequence). V lost 5 bases, J lost 5 bases, and 4 bases stayed unmatched. CDR3: CASSDRGGTEAFF. The CDR3, as DNA: TGTGCCAGCAGCGACAGGGGTGGGACTGAAGCTTTCTTT.

V usage is TRBV6-5 and J usage is TRBJ1-2; D remains ambiguous. Trimming took 6 bases from V and 3 from J, leaving 11 bases between them. This CDR3 comprises 13 residues. CDR1 and CDR2 from the germline V gene are MNHEY and SVGAGI. CDR3 bases: TGTGCCAGCAGATCCTCGTACGACTATGGCTACACCTTC. Encoded protein: CASRSSYDYGYTF.

This chain uses TRBV6-5 with TRBJ1-4, with D hard to call. The CDR3 has 13 residues. Trimming pared 5 bases from V and 4 bases from J, leaving 8 bases between. The V gene's germline CDR1 is MNHEY and CDR2 SVGAGI. CDR3 in DNA: TGTGCCAGCAGTAGCTCGGGTAATGAAAAACTGTTTTTT. Translation: CASSSSGNEKLFF.

The chain has TRBV4-1 and TRBJ1-2; 8 bases match TRBD1. Germline CDR1 and CDR2: MGHRA and YSYEKL. The V gene end was trimmed by 1 base and the J gene end by 7 bases; junction bases not matched to a gene: 5. The CDR3 has 14 residues. CDR3 region: CASSQGQGRGGYTF. For the CDR3, the DNA is TGCGCCAGCAGCCAAGGACAGGGGCGGGGTGGCTACACCTTC.

The chain has TRBV3-1 (or the pseudogene TRBV3-2) and TRBJ1-2, with 8 bases that match TRBD1. The CDR3 has 13 amino acids. Per the germline V gene, CDR1 is LGHDT and CDR2 is YNNKEL (reference sequence). V shed 4 bases and J 8 bases; nucleotides not matched to a gene: 6. The CDR3: CASSPTGGEGYTF. CDR3 nucleotide sequence: TGTGCCAGCAGCCCAACAGGGGGAGAAGGCTACACCTTC.

The rearrangement links TRBV20-1 to TRBJ1-1; D ambiguous. Germline V gives CDR1 DFQATT, CDR2 SNEGSKA (reference sequence). The ends were cut back, 3 bases at V and 1 base at J, with 9 bases in the middle. This CDR3 is built from 13 residues. CDR3 DNA: TGCAGTGCTAGTACAGATCCGAACACTGAAGCTTTCTTT. This gives the protein CSASTDPNTEAFF.

V and J are TRBV5-4 and TRBJ2-5; weak D call: TRBD2 (7 bases). Trimming took 0 bases from V and 5 from J, leaving 11 bases between them. The CDR3 sequence is 14 residues long. Looked up from germline, CDR1 is SGHNT and CDR2 is YYREEE (reference sequence). This CDR3 reads CASSLVGGPETQYF. The CDR3, as DNA: TGTGCCAGCAGCTTGGTGGGGGGGCCGGAGACCCAGTACTTC.

The chain employs TRBV5-1 and TRBJ1-3; 7 positions agree with TRBD1. V lost 6 bases and J lost 2; bases outside the gene matches: 5. The CDR3 loop spans 14 amino acids. Germline V lookup: CDR1 SGHRS, CDR2 YFSETQ. The CDR3 region is CASTGGVAGNTIYF. DNA for the CDR3: TGCGCCAGCACAGGGGGAGTAGCTGGAAACACCATATATTTT.

The chain employs TRBV6-5 and TRBJ2-5, with unresolved D. V lost 0 bases to trimming and J lost 3 bases, with 11 bases between them. Per germline, CDR1 MNHEY and CDR2 SVGAGI. The CDR3 has 15 amino acids. For the CDR3, the DNA is TGTGCCAGCAGTTACTCGATTCTGCGGAAAGAGACCCAGTACTTC. Its protein is CASSYSILRKETQYF.

A few counts support this clone. This chain links TRBV15 with TRBJ1-2; no clear D. Trimming removed 5 bases at V and 1 base at J, with 11 bases between. Per germline, CDR1 LNHNV and CDR2 YYDKDF (reference sequence). This CDR3 has 14 amino acids. The CDR3 loop reads CATSSHRVNYGYTF. Written as DNA, the CDR3 is TGTGCCACCAGCTCTCACCGGGTTAACTATGGCTACACCTTC.

This chain links TRBV4-1 with TRBJ2-3; D is uncertain. Trimming shortened V by 1 base and J by 2 bases, and 16 bases separated the two germline ends. CDR1 MGHRA and CDR2 YSYEKL come from the germline V gene. CDR3 length: 17 residues. CDR3 nucleotides: TGCGCCAGCAGCCAAGTTTCCCCAACTTCCCCCACAGATACGCAGTATTTT. Protein sequence: CASSQVSPTSPTDTQYF.

The chain employs TRBV19 and TRBJ1-6, with D perhaps TRBD1 (5 bases). V lost 4 bases to trimming and J lost 6 bases, with 7 bases between them. The length of the CDR3 is 13 residues. Germline V lookup: CDR1 LNHDA, CDR2 SQIVND (reference sequence). The CDR3, as DNA: TGTGCCAGTAGTAGGCAGGGTAATTCACCCCTCCACTTT. Protein sequence: CASSRQGNSPLHF.